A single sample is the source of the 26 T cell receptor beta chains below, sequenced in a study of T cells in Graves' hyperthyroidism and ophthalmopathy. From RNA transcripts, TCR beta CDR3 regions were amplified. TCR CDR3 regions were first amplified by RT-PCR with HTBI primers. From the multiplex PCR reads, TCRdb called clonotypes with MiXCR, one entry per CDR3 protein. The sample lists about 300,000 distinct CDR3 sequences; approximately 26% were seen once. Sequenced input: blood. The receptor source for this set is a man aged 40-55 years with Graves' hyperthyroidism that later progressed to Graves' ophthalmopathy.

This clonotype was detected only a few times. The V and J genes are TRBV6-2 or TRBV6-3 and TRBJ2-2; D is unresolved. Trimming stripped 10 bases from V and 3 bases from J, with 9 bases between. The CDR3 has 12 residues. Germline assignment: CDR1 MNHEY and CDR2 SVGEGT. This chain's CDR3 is CATLVDTGELFF. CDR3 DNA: TGTGCCACCCTCGTTGACACCGGGGAGCTGTTTTTT.

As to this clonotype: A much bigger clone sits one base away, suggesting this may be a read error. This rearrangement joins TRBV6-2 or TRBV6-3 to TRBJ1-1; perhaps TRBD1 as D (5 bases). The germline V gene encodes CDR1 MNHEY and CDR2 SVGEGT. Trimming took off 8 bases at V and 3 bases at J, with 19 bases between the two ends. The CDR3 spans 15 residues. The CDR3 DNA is TGTGCCAGCGGCCGTGTTCAGGGCCTGGACACTGAAGCTTTCTTT. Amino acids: CASGRVQGLDTEAFF.

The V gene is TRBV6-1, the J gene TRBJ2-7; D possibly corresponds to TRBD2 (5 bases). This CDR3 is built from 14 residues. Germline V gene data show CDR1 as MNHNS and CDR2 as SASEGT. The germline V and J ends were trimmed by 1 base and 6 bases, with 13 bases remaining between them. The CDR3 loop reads CASSEEEEKSEQYF. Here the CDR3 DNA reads TGTGCCAGCAGTGAAGAGGAGGAGAAATCCGAGCAGTACTTC.

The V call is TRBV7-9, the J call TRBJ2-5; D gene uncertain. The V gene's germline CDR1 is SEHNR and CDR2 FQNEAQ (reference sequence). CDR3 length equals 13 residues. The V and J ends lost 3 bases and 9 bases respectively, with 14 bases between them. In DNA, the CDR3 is TGTGCCAGCAGCTTGGGCAGATCGCAGCCCCAGTACTTC. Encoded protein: CASSLGRSQPQYF.

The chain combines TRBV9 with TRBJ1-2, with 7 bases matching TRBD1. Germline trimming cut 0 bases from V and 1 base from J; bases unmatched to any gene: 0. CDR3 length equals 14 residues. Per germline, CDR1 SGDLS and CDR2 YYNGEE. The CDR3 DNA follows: TGTGCCAGCAGCGTAGCAGGGGGTAACTATGGCTACACCTTC. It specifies CASSVAGGNYGYTF.

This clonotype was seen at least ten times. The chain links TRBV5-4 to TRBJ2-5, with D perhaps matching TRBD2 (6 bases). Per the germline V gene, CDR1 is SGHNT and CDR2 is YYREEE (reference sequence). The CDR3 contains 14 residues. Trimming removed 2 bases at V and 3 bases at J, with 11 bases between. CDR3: CASSFVREEETQYF. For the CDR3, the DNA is TGTGCCAGCAGCTTTGTCAGGGAGGAAGAGACCCAGTACTTC. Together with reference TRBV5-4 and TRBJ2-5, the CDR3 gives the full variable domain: ETGVTQSPTHLIKTRGQQVTLRCSSQSGHNTVSWYQQALGQGPQFIFQYYREEENGRGNFPPRFSGLQFPNYSSELNVNALELDDSALYLCASSFVREEETQYFGPGTRLLVL.

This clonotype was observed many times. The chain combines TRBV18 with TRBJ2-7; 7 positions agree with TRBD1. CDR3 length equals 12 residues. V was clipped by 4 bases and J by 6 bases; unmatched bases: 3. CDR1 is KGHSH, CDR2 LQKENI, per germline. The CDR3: CASSRDRVEQYF. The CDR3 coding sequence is TGTGCCAGCTCACGAGACAGGGTCGAGCAGTACTTC.

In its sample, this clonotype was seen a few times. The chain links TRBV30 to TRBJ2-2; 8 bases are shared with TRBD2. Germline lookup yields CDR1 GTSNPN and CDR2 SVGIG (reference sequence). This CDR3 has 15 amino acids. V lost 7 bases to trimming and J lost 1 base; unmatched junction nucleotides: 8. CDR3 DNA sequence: TGTGCCTTAAGGGTAGCGGGATTGAACACCGGGGAGCTGTTTTTT. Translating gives CALRVAGLNTGELFF.

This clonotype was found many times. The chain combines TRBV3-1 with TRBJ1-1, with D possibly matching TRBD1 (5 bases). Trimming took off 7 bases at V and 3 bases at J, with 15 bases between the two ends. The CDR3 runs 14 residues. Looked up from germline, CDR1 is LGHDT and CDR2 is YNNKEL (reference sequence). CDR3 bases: TGTGCCAGCACCAAACGGGGGGGAGACACTGAAGCTTTCTTT. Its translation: CASTKRGGDTEAFF.

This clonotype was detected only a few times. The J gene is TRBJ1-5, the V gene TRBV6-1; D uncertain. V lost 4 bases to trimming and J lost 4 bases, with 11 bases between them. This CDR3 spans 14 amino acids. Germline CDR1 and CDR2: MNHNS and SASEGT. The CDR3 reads CASSVTAINQPQHF. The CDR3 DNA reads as TGTGCCAGCAGTGTAACTGCAATAAATCAGCCCCAGCATTTT.

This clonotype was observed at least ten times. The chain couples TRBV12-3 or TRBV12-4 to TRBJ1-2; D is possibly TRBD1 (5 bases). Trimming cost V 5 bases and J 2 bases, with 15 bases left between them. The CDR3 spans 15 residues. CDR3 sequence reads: CASSSRPRDNYGYTF. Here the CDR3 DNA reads TGTGCCAGCAGTAGCCGCCCCCGGGACAACTATGGCTACACCTTC.

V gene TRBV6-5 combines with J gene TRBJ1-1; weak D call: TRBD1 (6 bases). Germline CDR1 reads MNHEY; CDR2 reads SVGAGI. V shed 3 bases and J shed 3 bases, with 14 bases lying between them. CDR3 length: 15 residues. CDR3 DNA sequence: TGTGCCAGCAGTTATGGTGCAGGGGTCTACACTGAAGCTTTCTTT. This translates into CASSYGAGVYTEAFF.

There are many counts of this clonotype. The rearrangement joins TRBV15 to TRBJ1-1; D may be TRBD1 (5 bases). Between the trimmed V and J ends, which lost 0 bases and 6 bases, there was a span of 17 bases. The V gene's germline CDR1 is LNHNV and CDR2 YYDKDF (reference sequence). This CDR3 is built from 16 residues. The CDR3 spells CATSRDQFSRVAEAFF. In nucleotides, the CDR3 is TGTGCCACCAGCAGAGATCAATTTTCCAGGGTTGCTGAAGCTTTCTTT. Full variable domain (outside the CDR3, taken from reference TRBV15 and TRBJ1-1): DAMVIQNPRYQVTQFGKPVTLSCSQTLNHNVMYWYQQKSSQAPKLLFHYYDKDFNNEADTPDNFQSRRPNTSFCFLDIRSPGLGDTAMYLCATSRDQFSRVAEAFFGQGTRLTVV.

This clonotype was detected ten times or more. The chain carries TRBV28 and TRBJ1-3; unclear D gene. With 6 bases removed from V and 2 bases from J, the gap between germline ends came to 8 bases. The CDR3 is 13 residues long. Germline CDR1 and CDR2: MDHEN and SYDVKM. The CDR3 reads CASSIGAGNTIYF. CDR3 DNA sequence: TGTGCCAGCAGCATTGGGGCTGGAAACACCATATATTTT.

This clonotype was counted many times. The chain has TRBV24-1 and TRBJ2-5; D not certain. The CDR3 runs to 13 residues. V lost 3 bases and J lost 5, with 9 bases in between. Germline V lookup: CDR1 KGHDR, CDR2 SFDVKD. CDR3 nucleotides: TGTGCCACCAGTGATGGAATCAGGGAGACCCAGTACTTC. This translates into CATSDGIRETQYF.

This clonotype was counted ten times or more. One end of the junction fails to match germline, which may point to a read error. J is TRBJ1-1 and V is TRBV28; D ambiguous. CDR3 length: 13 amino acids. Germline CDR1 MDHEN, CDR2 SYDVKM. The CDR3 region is CASGFGMNTEAFF. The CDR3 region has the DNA TGTGCCAGCGGTTTCGGTATGAACACTGAAGCTTTCTTT.

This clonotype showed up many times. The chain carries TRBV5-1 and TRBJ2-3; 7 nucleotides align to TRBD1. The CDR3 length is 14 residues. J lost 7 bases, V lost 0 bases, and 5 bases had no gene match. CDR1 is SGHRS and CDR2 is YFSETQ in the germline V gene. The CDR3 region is CASSLGYRGNTQYF. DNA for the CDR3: TGCGCCAGCAGCTTGGGTTACAGGGGTAATACGCAGTATTTT.

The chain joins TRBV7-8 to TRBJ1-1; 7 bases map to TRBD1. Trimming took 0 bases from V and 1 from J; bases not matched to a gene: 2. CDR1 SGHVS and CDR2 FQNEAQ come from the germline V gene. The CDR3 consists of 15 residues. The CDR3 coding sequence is TGTGCCAGCAGCTTAGCCAGGACAGGGAACACTGAAGCTTTCTTT. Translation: CASSLARTGNTEAFF.

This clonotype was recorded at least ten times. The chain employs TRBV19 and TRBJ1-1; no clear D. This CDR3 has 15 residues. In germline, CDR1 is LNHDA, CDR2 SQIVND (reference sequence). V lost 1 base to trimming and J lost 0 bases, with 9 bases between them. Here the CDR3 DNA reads TGTGCCAGTAGTATAGGGGCGGGCATGAACACTGAAGCTTTCTTT. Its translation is CASSIGAGMNTEAFF.

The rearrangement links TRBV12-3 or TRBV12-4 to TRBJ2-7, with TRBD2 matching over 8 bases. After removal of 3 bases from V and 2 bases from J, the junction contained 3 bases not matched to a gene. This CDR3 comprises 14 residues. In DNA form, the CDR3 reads TGTGCCAGCAGTTTTGGGACTAGACCCTACGAGCAGTACTTC. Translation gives CASSFGTRPYEQYF.

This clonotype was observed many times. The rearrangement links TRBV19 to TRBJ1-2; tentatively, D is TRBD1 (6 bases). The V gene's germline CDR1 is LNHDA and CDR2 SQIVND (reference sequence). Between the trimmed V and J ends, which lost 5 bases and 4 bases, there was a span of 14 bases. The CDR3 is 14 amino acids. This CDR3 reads CASSPRGGGYGYTF. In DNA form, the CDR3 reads TGTGCCAGTAGTCCCAGGGGAGGGGGCTATGGCTACACCTTC. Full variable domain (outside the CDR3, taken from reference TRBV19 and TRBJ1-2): DGGITQSPKYLFRKEGQNVTLSCEQNLNHDAMYWYRQDPGQGLRLIYYSQIVNDFQKGDIAEGYSVSREKKESFPLTVTSAQKNPTAFYLCASSPRGGGYGYTFGSGTRLTVV.

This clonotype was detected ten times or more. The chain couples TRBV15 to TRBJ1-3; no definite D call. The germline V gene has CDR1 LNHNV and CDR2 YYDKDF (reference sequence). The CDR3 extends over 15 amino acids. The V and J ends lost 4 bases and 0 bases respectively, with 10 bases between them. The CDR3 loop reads CATSNPGSSGNTIYF. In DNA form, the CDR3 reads TGTGCCACCAGCAACCCGGGCTCCTCTGGAAACACCATATATTTT.

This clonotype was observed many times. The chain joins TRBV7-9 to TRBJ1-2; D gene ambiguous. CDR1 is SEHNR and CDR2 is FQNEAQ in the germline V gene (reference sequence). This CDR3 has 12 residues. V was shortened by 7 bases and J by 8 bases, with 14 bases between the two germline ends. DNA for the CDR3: TGTGCCAGCACCTACCTTTCCGGAGGCTACACCTTC. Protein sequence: CASTYLSGGYTF.

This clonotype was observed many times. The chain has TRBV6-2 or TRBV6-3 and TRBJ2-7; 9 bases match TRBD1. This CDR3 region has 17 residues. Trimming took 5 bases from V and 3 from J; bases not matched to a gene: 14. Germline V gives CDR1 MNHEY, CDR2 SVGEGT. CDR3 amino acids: CASSTPGPGQGFYEQYF. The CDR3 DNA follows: TGTGCCAGCAGTACCCCGGGGCCGGGACAGGGTTTCTACGAGCAGTACTTC.

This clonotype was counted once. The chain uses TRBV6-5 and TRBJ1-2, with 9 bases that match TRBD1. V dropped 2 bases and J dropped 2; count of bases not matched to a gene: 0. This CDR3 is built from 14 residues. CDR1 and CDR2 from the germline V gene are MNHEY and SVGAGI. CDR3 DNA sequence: TGTGCCAGCAGTTACGACAGGGGGAACTATGGCTACACCTTC. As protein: CASSYDRGNYGYTF.

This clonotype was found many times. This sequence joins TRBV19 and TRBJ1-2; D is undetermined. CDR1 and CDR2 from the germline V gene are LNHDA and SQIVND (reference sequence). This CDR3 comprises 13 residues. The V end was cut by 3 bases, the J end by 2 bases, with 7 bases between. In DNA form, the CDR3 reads TGTGCCAGTAGTATTTACGGGAACTATGGCTACACCTTC. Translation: CASSIYGNYGYTF.